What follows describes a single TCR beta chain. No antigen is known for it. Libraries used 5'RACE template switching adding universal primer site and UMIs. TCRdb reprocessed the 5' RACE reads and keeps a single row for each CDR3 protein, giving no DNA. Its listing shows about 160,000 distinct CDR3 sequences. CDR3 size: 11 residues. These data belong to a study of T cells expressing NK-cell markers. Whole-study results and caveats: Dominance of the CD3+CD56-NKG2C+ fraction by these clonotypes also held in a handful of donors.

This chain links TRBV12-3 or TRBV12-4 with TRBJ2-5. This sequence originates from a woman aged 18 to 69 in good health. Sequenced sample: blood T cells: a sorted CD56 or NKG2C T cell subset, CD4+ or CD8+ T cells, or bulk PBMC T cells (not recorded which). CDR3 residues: CASRTSETQYF.